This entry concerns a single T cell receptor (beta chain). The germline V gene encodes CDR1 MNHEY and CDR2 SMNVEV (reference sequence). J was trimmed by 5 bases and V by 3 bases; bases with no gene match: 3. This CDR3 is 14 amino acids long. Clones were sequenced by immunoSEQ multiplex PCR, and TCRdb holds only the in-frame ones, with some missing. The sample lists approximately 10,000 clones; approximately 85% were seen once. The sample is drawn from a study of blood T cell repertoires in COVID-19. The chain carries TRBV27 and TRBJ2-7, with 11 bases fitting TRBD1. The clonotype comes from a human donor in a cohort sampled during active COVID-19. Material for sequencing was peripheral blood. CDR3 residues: CASSLGTGGNEQYF. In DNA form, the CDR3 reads TGTGCCAGCAGTTTGGGGACAGGGGGAAACGAGCAGTACTTC.